Below, one T cell receptor (beta chain) is given with its context. The data are from a study of blood T cells in healthy people across ages. Sample-barcoded 5' priming and a J-beta primer mix drove a second PCR of 7 to 11 cycles. A single record per CDR3 protein comes from TCRdb applying MiXCR to the 5' RACE reads. Of 750,000 to 950,000 distinct CDR3 sequences listed, approximately 32% are singletons. This CDR3 region has 15 residues. Germline CDR1 is SEHNR and CDR2 is FQNEAQ (reference sequence). These records were also assigned to another study, of T cells of mothers and their children. That report adds: The data showed no persistent microchimeric T cell clones.

The rearrangement links TRBV7-9 to TRBJ2-7, with D possibly matching TRBD1 (6 bases). Judging by the DNA end, TRBJ2-5 fits better; the J call may be wrong. Sequenced input: blood. This TCR was recovered from a woman aged 40 to 49 in good health. CDR3 DNA sequence: TGTGCCAGCAGCCTCCTGGGGGCGGTGGTGAAGACCCAGTACTTC. Its translation is CASSLLGAVVKTQYF.